Here is one T cell receptor (beta chain) with its context. Its antigen is still unknown. This entry comes from a study of cytomegalovirus exposure and HLA in healthy donors. Whole-study context: Out of around 360 genotyped donors, approximately 84% belonged to the Caucasian-associated ancestry cluster.

Primers for the PCR totalled 60 Vbeta and 13 Jbeta. The table came from immunoSEQ multiplex PCR; TCRdb's copy has only in-frame clones and leaves some out. Of some 150,000 clones detected, roughly four fifths appear once; the ten largest clones hold 2% to 2.5%. Each donor's status was that of a healthy bone marrow donor. General study results and limits: The CMV antigen specificity of a few CMV-associated chains was confirmed through in vitro analysis. The authors later found HLA-associated TCR beta chains more clonally expanded than equally common others.

The TCR originated in a woman aged 25-40 years in good health and CMV-seropositive. The sequenced sample consisted of PBMCs.

The CDR3 region is CASLPLEQGPNYGYTF. CDR3 nucleotides: TGTGCCAGCCTACCCCTAGAACAGGGACCAAACTATGGCTACACCTTC. V gene TRBV18 combines with J gene TRBJ1-2; tentative D call: TRBD1 (6 bases). The germline V gene encodes CDR1 KGHSH and CDR2 LQKENI. The CDR3 extends over 16 amino acids. Trimming left V 8 bases short and J 2 bases short, with 21 bases between. The whole variable domain, filled in from reference TRBV18 and TRBJ1-2, reads NAGVMQNPRHLVRRRGQEARLRCSPMKGHSHVYWYRQLPEEGLKFMVYLQKENIIDESGMPKERFSAEFPKEGPSILRIQQVVRGDSAAYFCASLPLEQGPNYGYTFGSGTRLTVV.